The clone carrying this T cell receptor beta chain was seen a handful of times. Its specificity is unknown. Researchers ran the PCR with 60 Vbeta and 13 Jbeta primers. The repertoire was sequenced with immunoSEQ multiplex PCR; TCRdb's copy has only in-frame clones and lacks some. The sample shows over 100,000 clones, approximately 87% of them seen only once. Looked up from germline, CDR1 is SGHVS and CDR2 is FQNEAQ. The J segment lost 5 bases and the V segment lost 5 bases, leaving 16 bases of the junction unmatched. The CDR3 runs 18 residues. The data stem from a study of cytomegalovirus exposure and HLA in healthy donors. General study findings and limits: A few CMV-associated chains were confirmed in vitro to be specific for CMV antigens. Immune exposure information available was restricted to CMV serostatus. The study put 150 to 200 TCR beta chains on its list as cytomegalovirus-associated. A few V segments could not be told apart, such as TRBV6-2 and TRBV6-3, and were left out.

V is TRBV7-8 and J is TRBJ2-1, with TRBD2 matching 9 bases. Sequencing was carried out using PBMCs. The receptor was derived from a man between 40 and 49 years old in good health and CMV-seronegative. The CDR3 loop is CASSATPDFAGGDNEQFF. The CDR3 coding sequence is TGTGCCAGCAGCGCAACACCGGATTTTGCGGGGGGGGACAATGAGCAGTTCTTC.